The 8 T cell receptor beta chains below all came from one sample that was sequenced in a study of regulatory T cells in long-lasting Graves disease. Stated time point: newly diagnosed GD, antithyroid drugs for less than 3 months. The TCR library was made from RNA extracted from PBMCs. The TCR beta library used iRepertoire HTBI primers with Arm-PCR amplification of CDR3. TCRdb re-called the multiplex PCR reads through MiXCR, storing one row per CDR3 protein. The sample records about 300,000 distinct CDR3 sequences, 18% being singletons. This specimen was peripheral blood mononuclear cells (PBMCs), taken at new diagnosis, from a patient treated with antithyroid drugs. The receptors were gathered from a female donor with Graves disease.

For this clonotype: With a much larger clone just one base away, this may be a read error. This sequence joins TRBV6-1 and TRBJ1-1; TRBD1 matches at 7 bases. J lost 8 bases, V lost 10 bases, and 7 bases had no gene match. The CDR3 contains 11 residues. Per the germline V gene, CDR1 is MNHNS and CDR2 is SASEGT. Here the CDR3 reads CANTDRDEAFF. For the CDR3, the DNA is TGTGCCAACACCGACAGGGACGAAGCTTTCTTT.

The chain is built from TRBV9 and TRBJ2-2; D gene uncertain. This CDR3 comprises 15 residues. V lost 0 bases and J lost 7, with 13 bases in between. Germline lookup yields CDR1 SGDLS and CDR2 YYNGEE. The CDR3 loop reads CASSVDGGYSGELFF. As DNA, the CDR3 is TGTGCCAGCAGCGTAGACGGCGGTTACAGCGGGGAGCTGTTTTTT.

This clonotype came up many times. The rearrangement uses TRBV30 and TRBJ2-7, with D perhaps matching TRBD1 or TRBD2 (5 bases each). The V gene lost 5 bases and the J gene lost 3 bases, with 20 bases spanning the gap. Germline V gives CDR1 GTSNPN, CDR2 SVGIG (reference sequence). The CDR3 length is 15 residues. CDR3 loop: CAWVPWGSAVYEQYF. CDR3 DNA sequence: TGTGCCTGGGTCCCTTGGGGGTCGGCGGTCTACGAGCAGTACTTC.

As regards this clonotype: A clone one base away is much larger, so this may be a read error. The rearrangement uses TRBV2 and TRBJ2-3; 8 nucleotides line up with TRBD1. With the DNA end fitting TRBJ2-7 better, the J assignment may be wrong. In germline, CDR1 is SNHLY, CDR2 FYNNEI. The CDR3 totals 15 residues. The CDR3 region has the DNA TGTGCCAGCGCCCCACGGGGGACAGGAGGCTACGAGCAGTACTTC. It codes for CASAPRGTGGYEQYF.

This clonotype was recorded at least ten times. The CDR3 sequence is CASSRDPSYEQYF. The DNA for the CDR3 is TGTGCCAGCAGTCGCGACCCTTCCTACGAGCAGTACTTC. This chain links TRBV27 with TRBJ2-7; D remains unclear. CDR3 length: 13 amino acids. CDR1 and CDR2 from the germline V gene are MNHEY and SMNVEV (reference sequence). V lost 5 bases, J lost 1 base, and 9 bases lay in between.

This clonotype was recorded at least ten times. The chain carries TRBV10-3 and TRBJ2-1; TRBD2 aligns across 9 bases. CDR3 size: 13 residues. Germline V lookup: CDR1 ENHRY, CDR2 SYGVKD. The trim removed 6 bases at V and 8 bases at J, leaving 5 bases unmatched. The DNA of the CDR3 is TGTGCCATCAGGCTAGCGGGACGGGATGAGCAGTTCTTC. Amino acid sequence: CAIRLAGRDEQFF.

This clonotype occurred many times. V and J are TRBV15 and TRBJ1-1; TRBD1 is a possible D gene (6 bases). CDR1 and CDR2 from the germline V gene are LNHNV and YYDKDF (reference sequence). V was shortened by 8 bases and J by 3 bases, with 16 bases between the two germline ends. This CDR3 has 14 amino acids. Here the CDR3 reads CATAETGEDTEAFF. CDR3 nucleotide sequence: TGTGCCACCGCCGAGACAGGCGAGGACACTGAAGCTTTCTTT.

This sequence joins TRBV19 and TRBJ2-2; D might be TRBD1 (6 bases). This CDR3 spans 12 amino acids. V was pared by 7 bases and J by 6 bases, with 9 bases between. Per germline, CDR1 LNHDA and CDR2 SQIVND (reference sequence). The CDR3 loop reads CASKGGPGELFF. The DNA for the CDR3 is TGTGCCAGTAAAGGGGGTCCCGGGGAGCTGTTTTTT.